The source of this T cell receptor beta chain is a study of cytomegalovirus exposure and HLA in healthy donors. Study results and limitations: There were 150 to 200 TCR beta chains listed as cytomegalovirus-associated. Beyond CMV serostatus, there was no information to go on about immune exposure.

Germline loops: CDR1 SGDLS, CDR2 YYNGEE. CDR3 length equals 20 residues. Trimming removed 1 base from V and 2 bases from J; junction bases left unmatched: 13. The PCR contained 60 Vbeta and 13 Jbeta primers. Only in-frame clones appear in the TCRdb table, and some are missing; sequencing was by immunoSEQ multiplex PCR. The data show 170,000 or so clones, with under 85% seen just once and about 1.6% held by the top ten. The sample holds one count of this clone. Its target is unknown. Healthy individuals who donated bone marrow served as the donors. Sequences were obtained from PBMCs. This receptor was identified in a man over 45 in good health and CMV-seronegative. The chain has TRBV9 and TRBJ2-3, with 13 bases that match TRBD2. CDR3 sequence (DNA): TGTGCCAGCAGCGTACGGGGAACTAGCGGGAGGGCAGTCGTCACAGATACGCAGTATTTT. Protein sequence: CASSVRGTSGRAVVTDTQYF.